This is a list of T cell receptor beta chains from one sample in a study of OX40 agonist ivuxolimab in advanced cancers. The table came from immunoSEQ multiplex PCR; TCRdb's copy has only in-frame clones and leaves some out. The sample holds 65,000 to 95,000 clones, around nine tenths seen once. Sequences were derived from CD4+ or CD8+ T cells sorted from blood, sampled in a trial of the OX40 agonist ivuxolimab. The receptors were gathered from an adult with an advanced solid tumor such as melanoma, head and neck, liver or kidney cancer. Each CDR3 is given with its conserved first and last residue. The D gene is left open where the match is weak. Rows may omit the clone size; those that give it use once, few, many or a size class.

>-|TRBJ2-7|TRBV11-3|-
TGTGCCAGCAGCCCCGGACTAGAGCAGTACTTC
CASSPGLEQYF
>TRBD2|TRBJ2-5|TRBV2|-
TGTGCCAGCAAAGAATTTTGGACTAGCGGGAGTCGAGAGACCCAGTACTTC
CASKEFWTSGSRETQYF
>TRBD2|TRBJ2-1|TRBV13|-
TGTGCCAGCAGCCTATGGATCGGGAGGGCCGATGAGCAGTTCTTC
CASSLWIGRADEQFF
>-|TRBJ1-4|TRBV20-1|-
TGCAGTGCTACAGACAGGAGTTGGCTGTTTTTT
CSATDRSWLFF
>TRBD1|TRBJ2-1|TRBV19|-
TGTGCCACATCACGACAGGGTACCTACAATGAGCAGTTCTTC
CATSRQGTYNEQFF
>-|TRBJ2-2|TRBV7-3|-
TGTGCCAGCAACCCCGGGGATTTAAACACCGGGGAGCTGTTTTTT
CASNPGDLNTGELFF
>-|TRBJ1-3|TRBV7-6|-
TGTGCCAGCAGCTCCCTGATGGGGTCTGGAAACACCATATATTTT
CASSSLMGSGNTIYF
>-|TRBJ2-7|TRBV5-1|-
TGCGCCAGCAGCTTGGTGGGCTTGGCTACCTACGAGCAGTACTTC
CASSLVGLATYEQYF
>-|TRBJ1-1|TRBV19|-
TGTGCCAGTAGTATAACGGGATACTTGAACACTGAAGCTTTCTTT
CASSITGYLNTEAFF
>-|TRBJ2-3|TRBV5-4|-
TGTGCCAGCAGCCCGGGAGCAACCGATACGCAGTATTTT
CASSPGATDTQYF
>TRBD1|TRBJ1-5|TRBV6-5|-
TGTGCCAGTCAGCACAGGGGAAATCAGCCCCAGCATTTT
CASQHRGNQPQHF
>-|TRBJ2-1|TRBV5-1|-
TGCGCCAGCAGCCTCCAGCTAGCCAGCTCCTACAATGAGCAGTTCTTC
CASSLQLASSYNEQFF
>-|TRBJ2-1|TRBV18|-
TGTGCCAGCTCACGCCAGATAAACAATGAGCAGTTCTTC
CASSRQINNEQFF
>TRBD1|TRBJ1-6|TRBV7-3|once
TGTGCCAGCAGCTTAGGGCCCAGCCGGGACAGAAATTCACCCCTCCACTTT
CASSLGPSRDRNSPLHF
>TRBD2|TRBJ2-3|TRBV19|-
TGTGCCAGTAGTATAAGACTAGCGGGAGGGCGTTTGACAGATACGCAGTATTTT
CASSIRLAGGRLTDTQYF